The rows below give T cell receptor beta chains drawn from one sample of a study of long-term antiretroviral therapy in people with HIV. The repertoire was sequenced with immunoSEQ multiplex PCR; TCRdb's copy has only in-frame clones and lacks some. Here the sample spans 19,000 or so clones, 78% being singletons. Sample: unsorted PBMCs, taken at the start of antiretroviral therapy, before treatment. All receptors come from a woman aged 40-49 years with HIV. CDR3s include the opening cysteine and the closing phenylalanine or tryptophan. D genes are given only for firm matches. Where a row states a size, it is once, few, many or the class of an expanded clone; other rows omit it.

j_gene: TRBJ2-1; v_gene: TRBV6-5; abundance: .; d_gene: .; CDR3aa: CASSYSTLSTVNEQFF; CDR3nt: TGTGCCAGCAGTTACTCGACTCTTTCCACAGTCAATGAGCAGTTCTTC
j_gene: TRBJ1-2; v_gene: TRBV4-1; abundance: few; d_gene: TRBD1; CDR3aa: CARSTGEVYGYTF; CDR3nt: TGCGCCAGGAGTACAGGGGAAGTATACGGCTACACCTTC
j_gene: TRBJ1-4; v_gene: TRBV19; abundance: .; d_gene: .; CDR3aa: CASSIGSGSNEKLFF; CDR3nt: TGTGCCAGTAGTATCGGGTCAGGGTCTAATGAAAAACTGTTTTTT
j_gene: TRBJ1-1; v_gene: TRBV7-6; abundance: .; d_gene: .; CDR3aa: CASSHVNTEAFF; CDR3nt: TGTGCCAGCAGCCATGTGAACACTGAAGCTTTCTTT
j_gene: TRBJ2-5; v_gene: TRBV6-5; abundance: .; d_gene: .; CDR3aa: CARQPTGCRETQYF; CDR3nt: TGTGCCAGGCAGCCCACAGGGTGTCGCGAGACCCAGTACTTC
j_gene: TRBJ1-1; v_gene: TRBV4-3; abundance: .; d_gene: .; CDR3aa: CASSQTSYRITEAFF; CDR3nt: TGCGCCAGCAGCCAAACTAGCTACAGGATCACTGAAGCTTTCTTT
j_gene: TRBJ2-3; v_gene: TRBV4-2; abundance: .; d_gene: TRBD2; CDR3aa: CASSQESGLAGVTQYF; CDR3nt: TGTGCCAGCAGCCAAGAGAGTGGACTAGCGGGGGTAACGCAGTATTTT
j_gene: TRBJ1-1; v_gene: TRBV5-6; abundance: .; d_gene: .; CDR3aa: CASSPLGNTEAFF; CDR3nt: TGTGCCAGCAGCCCGCTGGGGAACACTGAAGCTTTCTTT
j_gene: TRBJ2-7; v_gene: TRBV19; abundance: .; d_gene: TRBD1; CDR3aa: CASSRRTGGTGEQYF; CDR3nt: TGTGCCAGTAGTAGGAGGACAGGGGGGACAGGAGAGCAGTACTTC
j_gene: TRBJ1-1; v_gene: TRBV6-4; abundance: few; d_gene: .; CDR3aa: CASSDGSWTEAFF; CDR3nt: TGTGCCAGCAGTGACGGGAGTTGGACTGAAGCTTTCTTT
j_gene: TRBJ1-5; v_gene: TRBV4-1; abundance: few; d_gene: .; CDR3aa: CASSQEGGQPQHF; CDR3nt: TGCGCCAGCAGCCAAGAGGGCGGTCAGCCCCAGCATTTT
j_gene: TRBJ2-2; v_gene: TRBV7-2; abundance: once; d_gene: .; CDR3aa: CASSFWPKTGELFF; CDR3nt: TGTGCCAGCAGCTTTTGGCCCAAGACCGGGGAGCTGTTTTTT
j_gene: TRBJ1-1; v_gene: TRBV29-1; abundance: .; d_gene: .; CDR3aa: CSGLRAPTTEAFF; CDR3nt: TGCAGCGGCCTCCGGGCCCCAACCACTGAAGCTTTCTTT
j_gene: TRBJ1-1; v_gene: TRBV29-1; abundance: .; d_gene: .; CDR3aa: CSTGGGFEAFF; CDR3nt: TGCAGCACGGGGGGGGGTTTTGAAGCTTTCTTT
j_gene: TRBJ1-4; v_gene: TRBV10-3; abundance: .; d_gene: TRBD1; CDR3aa: CAIRAGTGGEKLFF; CDR3nt: TGTGCCATCAGAGCCGGGACAGGGGGGGAAAAACTGTTTTTT
j_gene: TRBJ1-5; v_gene: TRBV6-1; abundance: .; d_gene: .; CDR3aa: CASSEGMVGGNQPQHF; CDR3nt: TGTGCCAGCAGTGAAGGTATGGTCGGAGGCAATCAGCCCCAGCATTTT